The 9 T cell receptor beta chains given below trace back to one sample, sequenced in a study of blood T cell repertoires in COVID-19. Profiled with immunoSEQ multiplex PCR; TCRdb holds only in-frame clones, not every one. Of some 700,000 clones in the sample, approximately 90% were seen once. The specimen sequenced was peripheral blood. These receptors were obtained from a woman between 18 and 29 years old with acute or convalescent COVID-19.

J is TRBJ1-1 and V is TRBV28; TRBD1 matches 7 bases. In germline, CDR1 is MDHEN, CDR2 SYDVKM. CDR3 length: 15 amino acids. Germline trimming cut 0 bases from V and 3 bases from J; bases unmatched to any gene: 4. CDR3 coding DNA: TGTGCCAGCAGTTTATGGGACAGGACTTACACTGAAGCTTTCTTT. It yields the protein CASSLWDRTYTEAFF. The full variable domain, with the rest looked up from reference TRBV28 and TRBJ1-1, is DVKVTQSSRYLVKRTGEKVFLECVQDMDHENMFWYRQDPGLGLRLIYFSYDVKMKEKGDIPEGYSVSREKKERFSLILESASTNQTSMYLCASSLWDRTYTEAFFGQGTRLTVV.

A single count supports this clone. The V call is TRBV7-2, the J call TRBJ2-3; 7 nucleotides match TRBD1. The V and J ends lost 4 bases and 2 bases, in that order; junction bases with no gene match: 12. The germline V gene has CDR1 SGHTA and CDR2 FQGNSA. The CDR3 consists of 17 residues. The CDR3 nucleotides are TGTGCCAGCAGCTATATTCCGGGACAGAGCCCCACAGATACGCAGTATTTT. It encodes CASSYIPGQSPTDTQYF.

The rearrangement joins TRBV24-1 to TRBJ2-2; no reliable D call. Germline CDR1 KGHDR, CDR2 SFDVKD. The germline V and J ends were trimmed by 0 bases and 6 bases, with 4 bases remaining between them. The CDR3 runs 13 residues. The CDR3: CATSDLGPGELFF. The CDR3 DNA reads TGTGCCACCAGTGATTTGGGGCCCGGGGAGCTGTTTTTT.

This clone appeared a few times. The chain uses TRBV4-3 and TRBJ2-1, with 8 bases matching TRBD1. In germline, CDR1 is LGHNA, CDR2 YSLEER. The CDR3 runs 16 residues. The junction had 6 bases not matched to a gene; V was cut back by 4 bases and J by 1 base. CDR3 DNA: TGCGCCAGCAGCCCGACAGGGGTAGGATCCTACAATGAGCAGTTCTTC. Its protein product is CASSPTGVGSYNEQFF.

The rearrangement links TRBV7-2 to TRBJ2-3; TRBD2 matches at 14 bases. The length of the CDR3 is 18 residues. Germline CDR1 and CDR2: SGHTA and FQGNSA. The V segment lost 5 bases and the J segment 3 bases; nucleotides outside the gene matches: 10. In DNA, the CDR3 is TGTGCCAGCAGCCCATGGGGACTAGCGGGGGCCGGAACAGATACGCAGTATTTT. It encodes CASSPWGLAGAGTDTQYF.

The V call is TRBV3-1 (or the pseudogene TRBV3-2), the J call TRBJ2-5; 12 nucleotides line up with TRBD2. The CDR3 runs 18 residues. The trim removed 0 bases at V and 1 base at J, leaving 6 bases unmatched. Per germline, CDR1 LGHDT and CDR2 YNNKEL (reference sequence). The CDR3 nucleotides are TGTGCCAGCAGCCAAGATTCCCTAGCGGGGGGGCCCCAAGAGACCCAGTACTTC. Protein sequence: CASSQDSLAGGPQETQYF.

This rearrangement joins TRBV5-4 to TRBJ1-1, with 10 positions matching TRBD1. The CDR3 has 14 residues. Germline CDR1 SGHNT, CDR2 YYREEE (reference sequence). The V segment lost 5 bases and the J segment 5 bases; nucleotides outside the gene matches: 6. The CDR3 bases are TGTGCCAGCAGTACCGGGACAGGGGAAACTGAAGCTTTCTTT. Protein sequence: CASSTGTGETEAFF.

The V gene is TRBV7-2, the J gene TRBJ2-3; 7 nucleotides align to TRBD2. The CDR3 contains 15 residues. Trimming at V came to 4 bases and at J to 3 bases, leaving 7 bases not matched to a gene. Germline CDR1 SGHTA, CDR2 FQGNSA. The DNA of the CDR3 is TGTGCCAGCAGCTCGGAGCGGGGTATTACAGATACGCAGTATTTT. This gives the protein CASSSERGITDTQYF.

The CDR3 coding sequence is TGTGCCACCCGGGGGGAATTAGGGGCCATAGGGAATTCACCCCTCCACTTT. Protein product: CATRGELGAIGNSPLHF. J is TRBJ1-6 and V is TRBV7-3; the D gene is possibly TRBD1 (5 bases). Germline V lookup: CDR1 SGHTA, CDR2 FQGTGA. CDR3 length equals 17 residues. Trimming shortened V by 10 bases and J by 7 bases, and 26 bases separated the two germline ends.